These 10 T cell receptor beta chains came from one sample sequenced in a study of blood T cell repertoires in COVID-19. Only in-frame clones appear in the TCRdb table, and some are missing; sequencing was by immunoSEQ multiplex PCR. The sample holds a few hundred thousand clones, around 89% seen once. Sequencing was done on a sample of PBMCs or T cells enriched from blood (not recorded which). Receptor source: a woman between 18 and 29 years old who had recovered from COVID-19.

Notes on this clone: Other DNA sequences within the sample encode an identical CDR3. The chain has TRBV3-1 (or the pseudogene TRBV3-2) and TRBJ1-1; maybe TRBD1 (6 bases). Germline CDR1 reads LGHDT; CDR2 reads YNNKEL (reference sequence). V was shortened by 4 bases and J by 0 bases, with 9 bases between the two germline ends. CDR3 length: 14 residues. This CDR3 reads CASSLGQLNTEAFF. In nucleotides, the CDR3 is TGTGCCAGCAGCCTCGGACAGTTGAACACTGAAGCTTTCTTT.

V usage is TRBV10-2 and J usage is TRBJ1-5; 8 nucleotides align to TRBD1. This CDR3 contains 16 residues. From germline, CDR1 is WSHSY and CDR2 SAAADI. Unmatched junction bases numbered 7, after V lost 4 bases and J lost 2 bases. Here the CDR3 reads CASSALQGDGNQPQHF. The CDR3 DNA sequence: TGCGCCAGCAGTGCCCTACAGGGGGACGGCAATCAGCCCCAGCATTTT.

V is TRBV9 and J is TRBJ1-3, with 8 bases that match TRBD1. Looked up from germline, CDR1 is SGDLS and CDR2 is YYNGEE. Unmatched junction bases numbered 3, after V lost 3 bases and J lost 1 base. The CDR3 extends over 15 amino acids. The CDR3 protein is CASSARTGSGNTIYF. CDR3 nucleotide sequence: TGTGCCAGCAGCGCACGGACAGGGTCTGGAAACACCATATATTTT.

The CDR3 DNA sequence: TGCGCCAGCAGCCAAGAAGACAGGGTATACGCTGAAGCTTTCTTT. Amino acids: CASSQEDRVYAEAFF. V and J are TRBV4-1 and TRBJ1-1; 7 bases fit TRBD1. The junction had 7 bases not matched to a gene; V was cut back by 0 bases and J by 6 bases. The germline V gene has CDR1 MGHRA and CDR2 YSYEKL. The CDR3 sequence is 15 residues long.

The chain carries TRBV5-8 and TRBJ2-3, with D possibly TRBD2 on 5 matching bases. The length of the CDR3 is 16 residues. CDR1 is SGHTS and CDR2 is YDEGEE in the germline V gene. V was trimmed by 4 bases and J by 5 bases, leaving 20 bases between them. CDR3 sequence (DNA): TGTGCCAGCAGCCCGGGAAGGATCGGGTTGGTAGATACGCAGTATTTT. Protein: CASSPGRIGLVDTQYF.

The gene calls are TRBV5-4 and TRBJ1-5, with 8 bases that match TRBD1. The CDR3 contains 14 residues. CDR1 is SGHNT and CDR2 is YYREEE in the germline V gene (reference sequence). V was pared by 0 bases and J by 4 bases, with 0 bases of the junction left unmatched. The CDR3 DNA sequence: TGTGCCAGCAGCTTGGACAGGGGGAATCAGCCCCAGCATTTT. This gives the protein CASSLDRGNQPQHF.

The rearrangement links TRBV6-5 to TRBJ2-7; tentatively, D is TRBD1 (6 bases). The CDR3 is 12 residues long. CDR1 and CDR2 from the germline V gene are MNHEY and SVGAGI. Trimming stripped 8 bases from V and 2 bases from J, with 10 bases between. The CDR3 DNA reads TGTGCCAGCGGGGGCGGGCCCTACGAGCAGTACTTC. The encoded protein is CASGGGPYEQYF.

The V call is TRBV29-1, the J call TRBJ2-7; possibly TRBD1 for D (6 bases). Germline CDR1 SQVTM, CDR2 ANQGSEA. This CDR3 is built from 16 residues. V was cut by 4 bases and J by 3 bases, with 22 bases left in between. DNA of the CDR3: TGCAGCGTTGTCGAAGTATTAACAGGGACGAACTACGAGCAGTACTTC. It translates to CSVVEVLTGTNYEQYF.

This clone has just one count. Distinct nucleotide sequences in the sample also encode this CDR3. The chain is built from TRBV6-5 and TRBJ1-6, with D uncertain. V lost 2 bases and J lost 6, with 5 bases in between. CDR3 length equals 13 residues. Germline CDR1 and CDR2: MNHEY and SVGAGI. The CDR3 is CASSYGPNSPLHF. CDR3 DNA: TGTGCCAGCAGTTACGGCCCTAATTCACCCCTCCACTTT.

The V gene is TRBV5-4, the J gene TRBJ1-6; 9 bases agree with TRBD1. The CDR3 contains 15 residues. With V trimmed by 0 bases and J by 6 bases, 1 base remained unmatched. Germline V CDR1 and CDR2: SGHNT, YYREEE (reference sequence). This chain's CDR3 is CASSLGDRANSPLHF. CDR3 bases: TGTGCCAGCAGCTTGGGGGACAGGGCTAATTCACCCCTCCACTTT.